The 19 T cell receptor beta chains listed next were all sequenced from one sample in a study of CD8 T cells in ankylosing spondylitis. One entry per CDR3 protein, called by TCRdb with MiXCR from the 5' RACE reads. This repertoire shows around 220,000 distinct CDR3 sequences, about 16% found once; its top ten account for roughly 43%. For these TCRs, the target antigens are not known. Findings and caveats of the study: Seven to nine highly homologous variants formed a TCR beta motif that appeared characteristic of ankylosing spondylitis blood.

Sequenced: blood, either unsorted or a sorted T cell fraction (not recorded which). The receptors derive from a male donor with ankylosing spondylitis.

This clonotype has just a few counts. This chain uses TRBV4-1 with TRBJ2-7, with 8 bases aligning to TRBD2. Germline V gene sequence: CDR1 MGHRA, CDR2 YSYEKL. This CDR3 is 16 amino acids long. Unmatched junction bases numbered 14, after V lost 6 bases and J lost 4 bases. CDR3 loop: CASSPFWGGRPYEQYF. The CDR3 nucleotides read TGCGCCAGCAGTCCGTTTTGGGGCGGGAGGCCATACGAGCAGTACTTC.

The rearrangement uses TRBV6-2 or TRBV6-3 and TRBJ2-1, with TRBD2 identical over 8 bases. The CDR3 length is 15 residues. Germline V gene lookup returns CDR1 MNHEY and CDR2 SVGEGT. Trimming at V came to 2 bases and at J to 4 bases, leaving 4 bases not matched to a gene. In DNA, the CDR3 is TGTGCCAGCAGTTACCTTAGCGGGAAATACAATGAGCAGTTCTTC. Its protein is CASSYLSGKYNEQFF.

This clonotype was picked up a small number of times. The V gene is TRBV13, the J gene TRBJ2-1; TRBD1 might be the D (6 bases). V was clipped by 3 bases and J by 5 bases, with 11 bases between them. The CDR3 contains 14 residues. Germline V lookup: CDR1 PRHDT, CDR2 FYEKMQ (reference sequence). CDR3: CASSFWDNNNEQFF. The CDR3 DNA sequence: TGTGCCAGCAGCTTTTGGGACAATAACAATGAGCAGTTCTTC.

This clonotype has more than one count but fewer than ten. Here the CDR3 reads CAWSAGTSGDTQYF. CDR3 nucleotides: TGTGCCTGGAGTGCCGGGACTAGCGGAGATACGCAGTATTTT. The chain employs TRBV30 and TRBJ2-3, with 11 positions matching TRBD2. The CDR3 extends over 14 amino acids. V lost 1 base and J lost 5; bases outside the gene matches: 2. Looked up from germline, CDR1 is GTSNPN and CDR2 is SVGIG (reference sequence).

This chain uses TRBV4-3 with TRBJ1-1, with 9 nucleotides matching TRBD1. The V segment lost 1 base and the J segment 4 bases; nucleotides outside the gene matches: 13. This CDR3 is built from 18 residues. Germline CDR1 and CDR2: LGHNA and YSLEER. CDR3 amino acids: CASSQGRLQGAGSTEAFF. CDR3 nucleotides: TGCGCCAGCAGCCAAGGCCGGTTACAGGGGGCAGGAAGCACTGAAGCTTTCTTT.

A few counts support this clonotype. The chain combines TRBV3-1 with TRBJ1-5; D perhaps matches TRBD1 (6 bases). The length of the CDR3 is 14 residues. Trimming stripped 1 base from V and 7 bases from J, with 11 bases between. Per the germline V gene, CDR1 is LGHDT and CDR2 is YNNKEL (reference sequence). CDR3 in amino acids: CASSQGQGGQPQHF. The CDR3 DNA reads as TGTGCCAGCAGCCAAGGACAAGGGGGACAGCCCCAGCATTTT.

This clonotype was counted only a few times. Written as DNA, the CDR3 is TGCGCCAGCAGCCAATGGGGCAGGGCCGAAGCTTTCTTT. Encoded protein: CASSQWGRAEAFF. The gene calls are TRBV4-1 and TRBJ1-1, with a weak D call TRBD1 (5 bases). Germline V CDR1 and CDR2: MGHRA, YSYEKL. V was cut by 2 bases and J by 8 bases, with 12 bases left in between. The CDR3 totals 13 residues.

Only a few counts were recorded for this clonotype. This chain links TRBV5-1 with TRBJ2-3; no firm D call. V was cut by 0 bases and J by 4 bases, with 3 bases left in between. CDR1 is SGHRS and CDR2 is YFSETQ in the germline V gene. The CDR3 spans 12 residues. The CDR3 DNA reads as TGCGCCAGCAGCTTGGCATCAGATACGCAGTATTTT. Protein: CASSLASDTQYF.

The chain joins TRBV28 to TRBJ2-7, with 8 bases identical to TRBD1. Trimming cost V 5 bases and J 6 bases; bases outside gene matches: 15. Germline lookup yields CDR1 MDHEN and CDR2 SYDVKM. CDR3 length: 16 residues. In DNA form, the CDR3 reads TGTGCCAGCAGTCTCCTTACGGACAGGGATGAGTCCGAGCAGTACTTC. It encodes CASSLLTDRDESEQYF.

The chain couples TRBV4-1 to TRBJ2-7; possible D gene TRBD2, 5 bases. Germline CDR1 MGHRA, CDR2 YSYEKL. The CDR3 has 14 amino acids. Trimming stripped 1 base from V and 2 bases from J, with 9 bases between. CDR3 in amino acids: CASSQGLTAYEQYF. The DNA of the CDR3 is TGCGCCAGCAGCCAAGGACTAACGGCCTACGAGCAGTACTTC.

CDR3 residues: CASSGNEQYF. The CDR3 DNA reads TGTGCCAGCAGTGGAAACGAGCAGTACTTC. This sequence joins TRBV2 and TRBJ2-7; D unresolved. Between the trimmed V and J ends, which lost 4 bases and 5 bases, there was a span of 3 bases. The germline V gene has CDR1 SNHLY and CDR2 FYNNEI. The CDR3 contains 10 residues.

This clonotype was counted a few times. J is TRBJ2-5 and V is TRBV12-3 or TRBV12-4; D not certain. This CDR3 has 14 amino acids. V was shortened by 3 bases and J by 2 bases, with 10 bases between the two germline ends. CDR3 bases: TGTGCCAGCAGTTTTCCCGCGGAACAAGAGACCCAGTACTTC. This translates into CASSFPAEQETQYF.

Concerning this clonotype itself: At one end the junction does not follow the germline gene, possibly because of a read error. The chain has TRBV6-7 and TRBJ1-6; D gene unclear. Being an ORF, TRBV6-7 has a function that is uncertain. CDR3 length: 16 amino acids. CDR3 sequence reads: CANYERSTPDNSPLNF. Here the CDR3 DNA reads TGTGCCAACTACGAGCGTTCGACGCCGGATAATTCACCCCTCAACTTT.

This clonotype came up a few times. V is TRBV5-1 and J is TRBJ2-3; 10 positions agree with TRBD2. This CDR3 has 16 residues. The V segment lost 5 bases and the J segment 2 bases; nucleotides outside the gene matches: 8. Germline V gene lookup returns CDR1 SGHRS and CDR2 YFSETQ. The CDR3 sequence: CASSGTSAPTTDTQYF. In DNA, the CDR3 is TGCGCCAGCAGTGGGACTAGCGCCCCAACCACAGATACGCAGTATTTT.

This clonotype was counted between two and nine times. The chain employs TRBV9 and TRBJ2-3; D perhaps matches TRBD2 (6 bases). This CDR3 has 14 residues. The germline V and J ends were trimmed by 4 bases and 4 bases, with 13 bases remaining between them. CDR1 is SGDLS and CDR2 is YYNGEE in the germline V gene. The CDR3 is CASSSIGGSDTQYF. The CDR3 DNA is TGTGCCAGCAGCTCCATCGGGGGTTCAGATACGCAGTATTTT. Together with reference TRBV9 and TRBJ2-3, the CDR3 gives the full variable domain: DSGVTQTPKHLITATGQRVTLRCSPRSGDLSVYWYQQSLDQGLQFLIQYYNGEERAKGNILERFSAQQFPDLHSELNLSSLELGDSALYFCASSSIGGSDTQYFGPGTRLTVL.

This clonotype showed up just a few times. The rearrangement links TRBV11-1 to TRBJ2-1, with no clear D. Trimming cost V 3 bases and J 8 bases, with 11 bases left between them. The CDR3 spans 13 residues. Germline V gene lookup returns CDR1 SGHAT and CDR2 FQDESV (reference sequence). In DNA form, the CDR3 reads TGTGCCAGCAGCTTTAGCCCTAGGTATGAGCAGTTCTTC. Protein sequence: CASSFSPRYEQFF.

J is TRBJ2-7 and V is TRBV4-3; 10 bases map to TRBD2. The CDR3 runs 16 residues. J was trimmed by 1 base and V by 0 bases; bases with no gene match: 3. Per the germline V gene, CDR1 is LGHNA and CDR2 is YSLEER. The CDR3 spells CASSQDGTSASYEQYF. CDR3 sequence (DNA): TGCGCCAGCAGCCAAGACGGGACTAGCGCTTCCTACGAGCAGTACTTC.

The CDR3 DNA sequence: TGTGCCAGTAGTATAGTCGGGGGGGCCTACGGGGAGCTGTTTTTT. This translates into CASSIVGGAYGELFF. The J gene is TRBJ2-2, the V gene TRBV19; 8 nucleotides match TRBD2. The CDR3 contains 15 residues. J lost 7 bases, V lost 1 base, and 5 bases had no gene match. Germline V gives CDR1 LNHDA, CDR2 SQIVND (reference sequence).

This clonotype was counted only a few times. The chain uses TRBV3-1 and TRBJ2-3, with 7 bases matching TRBD1. V was pared by 4 bases and J by 6 bases, with 10 bases of the junction left unmatched. The germline V gene has CDR1 LGHDT and CDR2 YNNKEL (reference sequence). CDR3 size: 15 residues. Here the CDR3 DNA reads TGTGCCAGCAGCCGAGGGACAGCCCCGGGGGATACGCAGTATTTT. Its translation: CASSRGTAPGDTQYF.